A single sample is the source of the 18 T cell receptor beta chains below, sequenced in a study of blood T cell repertoires in COVID-19. Libraries were prepared by immunoSEQ multiplex PCR; TCRdb keeps only in-frame clonotypes and omits some of them. The sample has fewer than 90,000 clones; less than 80% are singletons. The source material was peripheral blood. Source of these receptors: a woman aged 50 to 65 with acute or convalescent COVID-19.

The V call is TRBV4-2, the J call TRBJ1-1; the D is unclear. Between the trimmed V and J ends, which lost 4 bases and 3 bases, there was a span of 9 bases. Germline lookup yields CDR1 LGHNA and CDR2 YNFKEQ. The CDR3 extends over 13 amino acids. The CDR3 spells CASSRFEDTEAFF. The CDR3 coding sequence is TGTGCCAGCAGCCGGTTTGAGGACACTGAAGCTTTCTTT.

The chain carries TRBV16 and TRBJ1-3; no clear D. CDR3 size: 15 residues. From germline, CDR1 is KGHSY and CDR2 FQNENV. V lost 0 bases, J lost 4 bases, and 10 bases lay in between. The CDR3 protein is CASSQSTGSGNTIYF. DNA of the CDR3: TGTGCCAGCAGCCAATCAACCGGGAGCGGAAACACCATATATTTT.

The chain uses TRBV2 and TRBJ2-5, with D possibly being TRBD1 (5 bases). V was cut by 7 bases and J by 5 bases, with 14 bases left in between. The length of the CDR3 is 13 residues. Per germline, CDR1 SNHLY and CDR2 FYNNEI. This CDR3 is CASNQGVVETQYF. The CDR3, as DNA: TGTGCCAGCAACCAAGGGGTAGTGGAGACCCAGTACTTC. The variable domain in full, completed from reference TRBV2 and TRBJ2-5, reads EPEVTQTPSHQVTQMGQEVILRCVPISNHLYFYWYRQILGQKVEFLVSFYNNEISEKSEIFDDQFSVERPDGSNFTLKIRSTKLEDSAMYFCASNQGVVETQYFGPGTRLLVL.

V and J are TRBV6-5 and TRBJ2-5; the match to TRBD2 covers 9 bases. CDR3 length equals 15 residues. The V gene's germline CDR1 is MNHEY and CDR2 SVGAGI. The trim removed 7 bases at V and 4 bases at J, leaving 10 bases unmatched. This CDR3 is CASTLVSGGSETQYF. The CDR3 coding sequence is TGTGCCAGCACCCTGGTTAGCGGGGGTTCAGAGACCCAGTACTTC.

This chain links TRBV6-5 with TRBJ1-1, with D possibly being TRBD1 (5 bases). Between the trimmed V and J ends, which lost 2 bases and 10 bases, there was a span of 11 bases. The CDR3 is made up of 12 amino acids. Looked up from germline, CDR1 is MNHEY and CDR2 is SVGAGI. CDR3 DNA sequence: TGTGCCAGCAGTTACGGGGGGGAGGGAGCTTTCTTT. It yields the protein CASSYGGEGAFF.

The chain uses TRBV29-1 and TRBJ1-6, with D perhaps TRBD1 (6 bases). The CDR3 spans 14 residues. The V gene lost 5 bases and the J gene lost 2 bases, with 10 bases spanning the gap. Per the germline V gene, CDR1 is SQVTM and CDR2 is ANQGSEA. The CDR3 loop reads CSVKDSPYNSPLHF. The CDR3 DNA reads TGCAGCGTTAAGGACAGCCCCTATAATTCACCCCTCCACTTT.

The table lists this clone with a count of one. The chain combines TRBV29-1 with TRBJ1-1, with 7 bases aligning to TRBD1. V was clipped by 6 bases and J by 0 bases; unmatched bases: 10. Germline assignment: CDR1 SQVTM and CDR2 ANQGSEA. The CDR3 has 15 residues. CDR3 nucleotide sequence: TGCAGCGTGATACGGGACAGACCTTTGAACACTGAAGCTTTCTTT. Protein sequence: CSVIRDRPLNTEAFF.

The chain combines TRBV29-1 with TRBJ2-7; 8 positions match TRBD2. The J segment lost 3 bases and the V segment lost 6 bases, leaving 10 bases of the junction unmatched. From germline, CDR1 is SQVTM and CDR2 ANQGSEA. The CDR3 loop spans 14 amino acids. In DNA form, the CDR3 reads TGCAGCGTGGGAGGGGCGGGGGGCCGCTACGAGCAGTACTTC. Translation: CSVGGAGGRYEQYF.

The chain links TRBV28 to TRBJ1-3; weak D call: TRBD1 (6 bases). CDR1 is MDHEN and CDR2 is SYDVKM in the germline V gene. There are 15 residues in the CDR3. Trimming removed 7 bases from V and 2 bases from J, with 15 bases in between. The CDR3 DNA follows: TGTGCCAGCACCGTGGACAGCAGCGCTGGAAACACCATATATTTT. This encodes CASTVDSSAGNTIYF.

The chain recombines TRBV3-1 (or the pseudogene TRBV3-2) with TRBJ2-3; TRBD2 matches 7 bases. The CDR3 consists of 16 residues. Germline CDR1 and CDR2: LGHDT and YNNKEL (reference sequence). J gave up 2 bases and V 4 bases, and 9 bases lay outside the gene matches. The CDR3 sequence is CASSPFTGGPTDTQYF. CDR3 DNA sequence: TGTGCCAGCAGCCCATTTACGGGGGGACCCACAGATACGCAGTATTTT.

The chain carries TRBV16 and TRBJ2-3; 7 nucleotides agree with TRBD2. CDR1 and CDR2 from the germline V gene are KGHSY and FQNENV. The CDR3 totals 16 residues. J was trimmed by 4 bases and V by 0 bases; bases with no gene match: 7. The CDR3 spells CASSQSERAGADTQYF. The CDR3 region has the DNA TGTGCCAGCAGCCAATCGGAGCGGGCGGGGGCAGATACGCAGTATTTT.

This clone was seen a single time. This chain joins TRBV6-5 and TRBJ2-5, with 8 bases matching TRBD1. V gave up 4 bases and J gave up 1 base; unmatched junction bases: 5. Looked up from germline, CDR1 is MNHEY and CDR2 is SVGAGI. CDR3 length equals 15 residues. The DNA of the CDR3 is TGTGCCAGCAGTTTGGGGACAGGCTTCCAAGAGACCCAGTACTTC. This gives the protein CASSLGTGFQETQYF.

The chain links TRBV7-9 to TRBJ2-1, with 10 bases aligning to TRBD2. Trimming at V came to 4 bases and at J to 9 bases, leaving 9 bases not matched to a gene. This CDR3 comprises 15 residues. The germline gives CDR1 SEHNR, CDR2 FQNEAQ (reference sequence). CDR3 residues: CASSSRSGGAIEQFF. Here the CDR3 DNA reads TGTGCCAGCAGCTCTCGGAGCGGGGGGGCGATTGAGCAGTTCTTC.

The rearrangement uses TRBV9 and TRBJ1-2, with D perhaps TRBD1 (6 bases). CDR1 and CDR2 (germline): SGDLS, YYNGEE. The V end lost 0 bases, the J end lost 0 bases, and 9 bases lay between the germline ends. The CDR3 covers 15 residues. The CDR3 DNA reads TGTGCCAGCAGCGTAGGGACAGCCTCTAACTATGGCTACACCTTC. Its translation is CASSVGTASNYGYTF. Full variable domain (missing parts from reference TRBV9 and TRBJ1-2): DSGVTQTPKHLITATGQRVTLRCSPRSGDLSVYWYQQSLDQGLQFLIQYYNGEERAKGNILERFSAQQFPDLHSELNLSSLELGDSALYFCASSVGTASNYGYTFGSGTRLTVV.

This rearrangement joins TRBV3-1 (or the pseudogene TRBV3-2) to TRBJ2-2; D possibly corresponds to TRBD1 (5 bases). Trimming removed 6 bases from V and 4 bases from J, with 12 bases in between. The CDR3 totals 14 residues. Germline CDR1 and CDR2: LGHDT and YNNKEL (reference sequence). CDR3 amino acids: CASRPTAVTGELFF. The CDR3, as DNA: TGTGCCAGCAGACCGACAGCCGTCACCGGGGAGCTGTTTTTT.

This sequence joins TRBV27 and TRBJ2-3; tentative D call: TRBD2 (5 bases). The CDR3 totals 14 residues. Trimming removed 0 bases at V and 11 bases at J, with 15 bases between. Germline values: CDR1 MNHEY, CDR2 SMNVEV (reference sequence). CDR3 protein: CASSLSGSRKEQYF. CDR3 coding DNA: TGTGCCAGCAGTTTATCGGGGAGTCGGAAGGAGCAGTATTTT.

This clone has more than one count but fewer than ten. The chain joins TRBV12-3 or TRBV12-4 to TRBJ2-1; weak D call: TRBD2 (5 bases). This CDR3 spans 12 amino acids. V lost 6 bases and J 10 bases, leaving 13 bases between the germline ends. In DNA, the CDR3 is TGTGCCAGCAGCCCCTCAGCGGTCGAGCAGTTCTTC. It is translated as CASSPSAVEQFF.

This rearrangement joins TRBV5-1 to TRBJ1-1, with a weak D call TRBD1 (5 bases). Trimming stripped 4 bases from V and 2 bases from J, with 15 bases between. There are 15 residues in the CDR3. The germline CDR1 and CDR2 sequences are SGHRS and YFSETQ. The CDR3 DNA reads TGCGCCAGCAGCGTACAGGTTTCAGCAAACACTGAAGCTTTCTTT. It specifies CASSVQVSANTEAFF.